This TCR beta chain was documented in a study of OX40 agonist ivuxolimab in advanced cancers. Trimming took off 5 bases at V and 5 bases at J, with 10 bases between the two ends. The CDR3 covers 12 residues. The germline gives CDR1 SGHNT, CDR2 YENEEA. Profiling relied on immunoSEQ multiplex PCR, and the TCRdb table lists in-frame clones only, not all of them. The sample lists about 70,000 clones; just over 85% were seen once. The receptor was isolated from an adult with an advanced solid tumor such as melanoma, head and neck, liver or kidney cancer. V and J are TRBV11-3 and TRBJ2-7; TRBD2 is a possible D gene (6 bases). Source: CD4+ or CD8+ T cells sorted from blood, taken in a trial of the OX40 agonist ivuxolimab. CDR3 region: CASSPGTHEQYF. CDR3 nucleotide sequence: TGTGCCAGCAGCCCGGGGACTCACGAGCAGTACTTC.